Each of the 13 T cell receptor beta chains below was sequenced from the same sample in a study of beta chain features in type 1 diabetes. Sequenced material consisted of expressed TCRB transcripts (all of the isolated RNA was reverse transcribed). Generated by immunoSEQ multiplex PCR, the TCRdb table keeps only in-frame clones and is missing some. The table has hundreds of thousands of clones, about 15% seen once. Points from the study as a whole: Shortening that was moderate but significant affected the TCRB CDR3s of Type 1 diabetes patients in all four CD4+ subsets.

Their cognate antigens are unknown. The sample taken for sequencing was naive CD4+ T cells from blood. The source of these receptors is a young man with type 1 diabetes.

This clone came up a few times. The chain employs TRBV7-9 and TRBJ2-1, with 7 nucleotides matching TRBD1. CDR3 size: 16 residues. CDR1 and CDR2 (germline): SEHNR, FQNEAQ (reference sequence). The V gene end was trimmed by 1 base and the J gene end by 4 bases; junction bases not matched to a gene: 7. This chain's CDR3 is CASSLVAWTGYNEQFF. The DNA for the CDR3 is TGTGCCAGCAGCTTAGTTGCGTGGACAGGTTACAATGAGCAGTTCTTC.

The chain uses TRBV18 and TRBJ2-1, with 8 bases matching TRBD2. Looked up from germline, CDR1 is KGHSH and CDR2 is LQKENI. The J segment lost 5 bases and the V segment lost 4 bases, leaving 7 bases of the junction unmatched. The CDR3 is made up of 15 amino acids. This CDR3 reads CASSRRTSSDNEQFF. CDR3 sequence (DNA): TGTGCCAGCTCACGGAGGACTAGCTCAGACAATGAGCAGTTCTTC.

The chain links TRBV9 to TRBJ2-4, with TRBD2 matching 7 bases. Germline V CDR1 and CDR2: SGDLS, YYNGEE. The trim removed 2 bases at V and 1 base at J, leaving 9 bases unmatched. The CDR3 has 17 amino acids. DNA for the CDR3: TGTGCCAGCAGCGTCGGGGTGGGAGGGAGGGCCAAAAACATTCAGTACTTC. This sequence encodes CASSVGVGGRAKNIQYF.

The chain uses TRBV28 and TRBJ2-7; a weak D match, TRBD1 (6 bases). V gave up 2 bases and J gave up 2 bases, with 7 bases separating them. The CDR3 contains 13 residues. The germline V gene has CDR1 MDHEN and CDR2 SYDVKM. CDR3 residues: CASSLNRAYEQYF. In DNA form, the CDR3 reads TGTGCCAGCAGTTTAAACAGGGCCTACGAGCAGTACTTC. The full variable domain, with the rest looked up from reference TRBV28 and TRBJ2-7, is DVKVTQSSRYLVKRTGEKVFLECVQDMDHENMFWYRQDPGLGLRLIYFSYDVKMKEKGDIPEGYSVSREKKERFSLILESASTNQTSMYLCASSLNRAYEQYFGPGTRLTVT.

This CDR3 reads CASSPEGQGAEGYTF. In DNA, the CDR3 is TGTGCCAGCTCACCAGAGGGACAGGGGGCCGAGGGCTACACCTTC. The J gene is TRBJ1-2, the V gene TRBV18; 12 nucleotides match TRBD1. V shed 2 bases and J 8 bases; nucleotides not matched to a gene: 6. The CDR3 sequence is 15 residues long. Germline lookup yields CDR1 KGHSH and CDR2 LQKENI.

The sample holds a few counts of this clone. The genes are TRBV13 and TRBJ2-2, with 10 bases that match TRBD1. This CDR3 contains 21 residues. V was clipped by 5 bases and J by 5 bases; unmatched bases: 23. The germline gives CDR1 PRHDT, CDR2 FYEKMQ (reference sequence). The DNA of the CDR3 is TGTGCCAGCAGCCGTACGGTTCCGGGACAGGGGATGGATGGAAAGACCGGGGAGCTGTTTTTT. Protein product: CASSRTVPGQGMDGKTGELFF.

The chain carries TRBV7-6 and TRBJ2-7; D might be TRBD2 (6 bases). Germline CDR1 reads SGHVS; CDR2 reads FNYEAQ. The ends were cut back, 4 bases at V and 5 bases at J, with 15 bases in the middle. The CDR3 extends over 14 amino acids. The CDR3 sequence: CASSSPGEFNEQYF. The CDR3 DNA reads TGTGCCAGCAGCTCCCCGGGGGAGTTCAACGAGCAGTACTTC.

The CDR3 loop reads CASSYGTALWGYTF. Here the CDR3 DNA reads TGTGCCAGCAGCTATGGGACAGCTCTATGGGGCTACACCTTC. The chain joins TRBV7-2 to TRBJ1-2, with 7 bases that match TRBD1. This CDR3 comprises 14 residues. Germline CDR1 SGHTA, CDR2 FQGNSA. V lost 4 bases and J lost 8; bases outside the gene matches: 10.

The chain couples TRBV2 to TRBJ2-5; a weak D match, TRBD1 (6 bases). Deletions cut 6 bases from V and 2 bases from J, with 10 bases between. The V gene's germline CDR1 is SNHLY and CDR2 FYNNEI. The CDR3 is made up of 13 amino acids. The chain's CDR3 is CASSYRVQETQYF. CDR3 bases: TGTGCCAGCAGCTACAGGGTTCAAGAGACCCAGTACTTC.

V and J are TRBV5-1 and TRBJ1-2; D is possibly TRBD1 (6 bases). The CDR3 has 15 amino acids. V lost 0 bases and J lost 4, with 13 bases in between. CDR1 and CDR2 from the germline V gene are SGHRS and YFSETQ. This chain's CDR3 is CASSLDGGRGYGYTF. The CDR3 nucleotides read TGCGCCAGCAGCTTGGATGGGGGCCGGGGCTATGGCTACACCTTC.

In its sample, this clone was seen a few times. The chain links TRBV30 to TRBJ2-3, with 11 bases identical to TRBD2. CDR3 length: 19 amino acids. Germline V gene data show CDR1 as GTSNPN and CDR2 as SVGIG (reference sequence). J was trimmed by 1 base and V by 3 bases; bases with no gene match: 15. The CDR3 coding sequence is TGTGCCTGGAGAAATCTAGCGGGAGGCGCAGTATCTGGCACAGATACGCAGTATTTT. Encoded protein: CAWRNLAGGAVSGTDTQYF.

This clone appeared a few times. This chain joins TRBV25-1 and TRBJ1-1, with no clear D. The CDR3 extends over 12 amino acids. Trimming removed 4 bases from V and 5 bases from J, with 8 bases in between. CDR1 is MGHDK and CDR2 is SYGVNS in the germline V gene. Written as DNA, the CDR3 is TGTGCCAGCAGTGCGACACGGACTGAAGCTTTCTTT. Translating it yields CASSATRTEAFF.

This chain uses TRBV2 with TRBJ1-5; a weak D match, TRBD1 (5 bases). The CDR3 is 14 residues long. V lost 1 base and J lost 6, with 10 bases in between. Germline assignment: CDR1 SNHLY and CDR2 FYNNEI. For the CDR3, the DNA is TGTGCCAGCAGTGAAGAGGCTAGGGGTCAGCCCCAGCATTTT. This gives the protein CASSEEARGQPQHF.